The 31 T cell receptor beta chains reported below all come from one sample, sequenced in a study of blood T cell repertoires in COVID-19. Using immunoSEQ multiplex PCR, the repertoire was profiled, and TCRdb retains in-frame clones only, with some absent. Among some 56,000 clones, about 79% were seen once, and the ten largest hold under 14%. Sequencing was performed on peripheral blood. These receptors came from a man older than 75 with COVID-19, enrolled during active disease.

In its sample, this clone was seen a few times. This rearrangement joins TRBV28 to TRBJ1-2; the match to TRBD1 covers 8 bases. After removal of 2 bases from V and 6 bases from J, the junction contained 14 bases not matched to a gene. The CDR3 runs to 17 residues. CDR1 and CDR2 from the germline V gene are MDHEN and SYDVKM. In DNA, the CDR3 is TGTGCCAGCAGTTTACCGCCCTTCTCAGGGGGCGCCGATGGCTACACCTTC. Protein sequence: CASSLPPFSGGADGYTF.

The genes are TRBV2 and TRBJ1-2; TRBD1 agrees at 8 bases. Trimming removed 9 bases from V and 2 bases from J; junction bases left unmatched: 5. This CDR3 is built from 13 residues. Germline CDR1 reads SNHLY; CDR2 reads FYNNEI. The CDR3 nucleotides read TGTGCCAGTGACAGGGGAAAGAACTATGGCTACACCTTC. It codes for CASDRGKNYGYTF. The whole variable domain, filled in from reference TRBV2 and TRBJ1-2, reads EPEVTQTPSHQVTQMGQEVILRCVPISNHLYFYWYRQILGQKVEFLVSFYNNEISEKSEIFDDQFSVERPDGSNFTLKIRSTKLEDSAMYFCASDRGKNYGYTFGSGTRLTVV.

The V call is TRBV28, the J call TRBJ1-2, with D possibly being TRBD1 (5 bases). The V gene's germline CDR1 is MDHEN and CDR2 SYDVKM. With 3 bases removed from V and 6 bases from J, the gap between germline ends came to 14 bases. The CDR3 loop spans 14 amino acids. CDR3 loop: CASSFVGRDDGYTF. For the CDR3, the DNA is TGTGCCAGCAGTTTTGTGGGCAGGGATGATGGCTACACCTTC.

This chain uses TRBV28 with TRBJ1-4; tentative D call: TRBD1 (6 bases). The CDR3 spans 19 residues. Germline CDR1 is MDHEN and CDR2 is SYDVKM. Trimming pared 6 bases from V and 0 bases from J, leaving 23 bases between. The CDR3 loop is CASSPTTPPGHATNEKLFF. CDR3 in DNA: TGTGCCAGCAGCCCAACTACCCCCCCGGGACATGCAACTAATGAAAAACTGTTTTTT. Complete variable domain (other parts from reference TRBV28 and TRBJ1-4): DVKVTQSSRYLVKRTGEKVFLECVQDMDHENMFWYRQDPGLGLRLIYFSYDVKMKEKGDIPEGYSVSREKKERFSLILESASTNQTSMYLCASSPTTPPGHATNEKLFFGSGTQLSVL.

Concerning this clone itself: The sample contains more than one DNA sequence encoding this CDR3. Written as DNA, the CDR3 is TGTGCCTGGAGTGGGCCAGGGAATCAGCCCCAGCATTTT. It is translated as CAWSGPGNQPQHF. The chain joins TRBV30 to TRBJ1-5, with TRBD1 as a possible D gene (5 bases). Trimming cost V 1 base and J 4 bases, with 8 bases left between them. The CDR3 extends over 13 amino acids. In germline, CDR1 is GTSNPN, CDR2 SVGIG (reference sequence).

This chain uses TRBV6-2 or TRBV6-3 with TRBJ2-1; a weak D match, TRBD2 (7 bases). V gave up 4 bases and J gave up 3 bases, with 28 bases separating them. The germline V gene has CDR1 MNHEY and CDR2 SVGEGT. The CDR3 spans 20 residues. CDR3 protein: CASSSHGGGRRLLDYNEQFF. Here the CDR3 DNA reads TGTGCCAGCAGTTCACATGGGGGGGGGCGGCGGCTCTTAGACTACAATGAGCAGTTCTTC.

The V and J genes are TRBV4-3 and TRBJ2-1; 7 bases align to TRBD2. Germline assignment: CDR1 LGHNA and CDR2 YSLEER. V lost 1 base and J lost 7; bases outside the gene matches: 4. CDR3 length: 14 residues. The CDR3 loop reads CASSQVGGRNEQFF. The DNA of the CDR3 is TGCGCCAGCAGCCAAGTCGGGGGGAGAAATGAGCAGTTCTTC.

The chain carries TRBV24-1 and TRBJ1-5; D is possibly TRBD1 (5 bases). Deletions cut 6 bases from V and 0 bases from J, with 14 bases between. The CDR3 is 16 amino acids. Germline lookup yields CDR1 KGHDR and CDR2 SFDVKD. CDR3 loop: CATSWRGEPSNQPQHF. DNA for the CDR3: TGTGCCACCAGTTGGAGGGGAGAACCTAGCAATCAGCCCCAGCATTTT.

V gene TRBV3-1 (or the pseudogene TRBV3-2) combines with J gene TRBJ2-5, with 7 bases matching TRBD1. Germline-derived CDR1 and CDR2 are LGHDT and YNNKEL (reference sequence). Trimming took 4 bases from V and 2 from J; bases not matched to a gene: 4. The CDR3 sequence is 14 residues long. The CDR3 DNA is TGTGCCAGCAGCCTCGGGACAGTTCAAGAGACCCAGTACTTC. Translation: CASSLGTVQETQYF.

This clone came up a few times. The chain has TRBV4-3 and TRBJ1-3; tentatively, D is TRBD1 (5 bases). The CDR3 length is 16 residues. The germline V gene encodes CDR1 LGHNA and CDR2 YSLEER. V was cut by 2 bases and J by 3 bases, with 14 bases left in between. The CDR3 here is CASSQNPQGYGNTIYF. CDR3 nucleotides: TGCGCCAGCAGCCAAAATCCCCAGGGCTATGGAAACACCATATATTTT.

The chain recombines TRBV3-1 (or the pseudogene TRBV3-2) with TRBJ1-1, with TRBD1 identical over 8 bases. From germline, CDR1 is LGHDT and CDR2 YNNKEL (reference sequence). The V gene end was trimmed by 5 bases and the J gene end by 4 bases; junction bases not matched to a gene: 6. The length of the CDR3 is 14 residues. CDR3 DNA sequence: TGTGCCAGCAGCGACAGGGGTTGGGGCACTGAAGCTTTCTTT. This sequence encodes CASSDRGWGTEAFF.

V and J are TRBV4-3 and TRBJ1-1; 10 bases align to TRBD1. Germline V gives CDR1 LGHNA, CDR2 YSLEER. The CDR3 consists of 17 residues. V shed 4 bases and J 0 bases; nucleotides not matched to a gene: 8. CDR3 region: CASSRHATGGLNTEAFF. The CDR3 coding sequence is TGCGCCAGCAGCCGCCATGCGACAGGGGGCCTGAACACTGAAGCTTTCTTT.

The gene calls are TRBV5-4 and TRBJ2-5; the D is unclear. The CDR3 loop spans 14 amino acids. V was trimmed by 4 bases and J by 1 base, leaving 11 bases between them. CDR1 is SGHNT and CDR2 is YYREEE in the germline V gene (reference sequence). In DNA, the CDR3 is TGTGCCAGCAGCCTCGCAGGAATCCAAGAGACCCAGTACTTC. Protein sequence: CASSLAGIQETQYF.

The V call is TRBV5-1, the J call TRBJ1-4, with a possible D match to TRBD1 (5 bases). The CDR3 runs to 16 residues. V was cut by 3 bases and J by 1 base, with 13 bases left in between. Looked up from germline, CDR1 is SGHRS and CDR2 is YFSETQ. CDR3 sequence reads: CASSYSPGGTNEKLFF. The CDR3 DNA reads TGCGCCAGCAGCTACTCCCCGGGGGGAACTAATGAAAAACTGTTTTTT.

V usage is TRBV29-1 and J usage is TRBJ1-1; D is unresolved. V was shortened by 7 bases and J by 3 bases, with 12 bases between the two germline ends. The germline V gene has CDR1 SQVTM and CDR2 ANQGSEA. The CDR3 loop spans 12 amino acids. The CDR3 is CSAEEGYTEAFF. CDR3 DNA sequence: TGCAGCGCCGAGGAGGGTTACACTGAAGCTTTCTTT. The full variable domain, completed using reference TRBV29-1 and TRBJ1-1, is SAVISQKPSRDICQRGTSLTIQCQVDSQVTMMFWYRQQPGQSLTLIATANQGSEATYESGFVIDKFPISRPNLTFSTLTVSNMSPEDSSIYLCSAEEGYTEAFFGQGTRLTVV.

Only a few counts were recorded for this clone. The chain carries TRBV27 and TRBJ1-6; 8 bases line up with TRBD1. J gave up 5 bases and V 4 bases, and 4 bases lay outside the gene matches. The CDR3 is 15 residues long. The germline gives CDR1 MNHEY, CDR2 SMNVEV (reference sequence). The CDR3 here is CASSSYRGNNSPLHF. The CDR3 bases are TGTGCCAGCAGTTCGTACAGGGGGAATAATTCACCCCTCCACTTT.

This sequence joins TRBV18 and TRBJ2-5; 7 nucleotides line up with TRBD1. With V trimmed by 6 bases and J by 5 bases, 3 bases remained unmatched. The CDR3 sequence is 12 residues long. Germline CDR1 reads KGHSH; CDR2 reads LQKENI. CDR3 DNA sequence: TGTGCCAGCTCGTACAGGGGCGAGACCCAGTACTTC. Residues: CASSYRGETQYF.

CDR3 in amino acids: CASSLMDSNYGYTF. CDR3 DNA: TGTGCCAGCAGCCTAATGGACAGCAACTATGGCTACACCTTC. The rearrangement joins TRBV7-2 to TRBJ1-2; TRBD1 might be the D (6 bases). Germline V gene lookup returns CDR1 SGHTA and CDR2 FQGNSA. CDR3 size: 14 residues. Deletions cut 5 bases from V and 2 bases from J, with 12 bases between.

The rearrangement uses TRBV4-1 and TRBJ1-5; 10 bases are a match to TRBD1. CDR3 length: 17 amino acids. The germline V gene encodes CDR1 MGHRA and CDR2 YSYEKL. V dropped 4 bases and J dropped 0; count of bases not matched to a gene: 6. The CDR3: CASSRSGTGDSNQPQHF. As DNA, the CDR3 is TGCGCCAGCAGCCGTTCCGGGACAGGGGATAGCAATCAGCCCCAGCATTTT.

The chain couples TRBV5-1 to TRBJ1-6; D may be TRBD1 (5 bases). V lost 0 bases and J lost 4, with 14 bases in between. The CDR3 extends over 17 amino acids. In germline, CDR1 is SGHRS, CDR2 YFSETQ. Here the CDR3 DNA reads TGCGCCAGCAGCTTGGGTTTAAGGGGCGATTATAATTCACCCCTCCACTTT. It specifies CASSLGLRGDYNSPLHF. The variable domain in full, with the rest retrieved from reference TRBV5-1 and TRBJ1-6, is KAGVTQTPRYLIKTRGQQVTLSCSPISGHRSVSWYQQTPGQGLQFLFEYFSETQRNKGNFPGRFSGRQFSNSRSEMNVSTLELGDSALYLCASSLGLRGDYNSPLHFGNGTRLTVT.

This chain uses TRBV7-8 with TRBJ2-2; D is perhaps TRBD1 (6 bases). Trimming removed 5 bases from V and 0 bases from J, with 13 bases in between. The CDR3 is made up of 16 amino acids. Germline V gene data show CDR1 as SGHVS and CDR2 as FQNEAQ. This CDR3 reads CASSVGHSANTGELFF. The DNA of the CDR3 is TGTGCCAGCAGCGTGGGACATTCCGCGAACACCGGGGAGCTGTTTTTT.

The CDR3 here is CAWSVLGGLGEKLFF. The CDR3 DNA follows: TGTGCCTGGAGTGTACTGGGAGGGCTTGGTGAAAAACTGTTTTTT. The chain combines TRBV30 with TRBJ1-4, with D hard to call. Trimming removed 0 bases from V and 7 bases from J, with 15 bases in between. The CDR3 is 15 amino acids. The V gene's germline CDR1 is GTSNPN and CDR2 SVGIG (reference sequence).

As concerns this clone: The junction differs from germline at one of its ends, possibly a read error. The chain combines TRBV2 with TRBJ1-2, with 8 bases that match TRBD1. CDR3 size: 14 residues. Germline CDR1 reads SNHLY; CDR2 reads FYNNEI. The CDR3 loop is CASRETGAGYGHTF. CDR3 bases: TGTGCCAGCAGGGAGACAGGGGCGGGCTATGGCCACACCTTC.

The rearrangement uses TRBV5-1 and TRBJ1-2, with D perhaps matching TRBD1 (5 bases). Trimming left V 1 base short and J 0 bases short, with 7 bases between. The CDR3 sequence is 14 residues long. The germline V gene encodes CDR1 SGHRS and CDR2 YFSETQ. The CDR3 is CASSLSGPNYGYTF. As DNA, the CDR3 is TGCGCCAGCAGCTTGTCAGGGCCTAACTATGGCTACACCTTC.

This clone was recorded only once. Its ends do not fully match the called genes, so a read error is possible. The V call is TRBV24-1, the J call TRBJ1-1, with D tentatively TRBD1 (5 bases). Germline V gene sequence: CDR1 KGHDR, CDR2 SFDVKD. There are 13 residues in the CDR3. The CDR3 region is CATSDFSGTGAFF. The DNA of the CDR3 is TGTGCCACCAGTGATTTTAGTGGGACTGGAGCTTTCTTT.

The chain joins TRBV30 to TRBJ1-2; unclear D gene. The CDR3 is 16 residues long. Germline CDR1 reads GTSNPN; CDR2 reads SVGIG (reference sequence). V was shortened by 2 bases and J by 0 bases, with 16 bases between the two germline ends. Written as DNA, the CDR3 is TGTGCCTGGAGTCGGAACCTACAGACGGCTAACTATGGCTACACCTTC. As protein: CAWSRNLQTANYGYTF.

This clone came up a few times. V usage is TRBV7-9 and J usage is TRBJ1-1; 7 bases map to TRBD1. Germline loops: CDR1 SEHNR, CDR2 FQNEAQ (reference sequence). The CDR3 loop spans 18 amino acids. The V segment lost 5 bases and the J segment 0 bases; nucleotides outside the gene matches: 15. The CDR3 region has the DNA TGTGCCAGCAGCATTCCCAGAGAGGGGGCTCGTATGAACACTGAAGCTTTCTTT. Its protein product is CASSIPREGARMNTEAFF.

Written as DNA, the CDR3 is TGTGCCAGCAGCCAAACACAGGGGTTAGCCTACAATGAGCAGTTCTTC. Its translation: CASSQTQGLAYNEQFF. The V and J genes are TRBV14 and TRBJ2-1; 7 bases line up with TRBD1. The CDR3 has 16 amino acids. With 2 bases clipped from V and 2 bases from J, the junction kept 6 bases outside the gene matches. From germline, CDR1 is SGHDN and CDR2 FVKESK.

The V and J genes are TRBV5-4 and TRBJ2-1, with D uncertain. V was clipped by 0 bases and J by 5 bases, with 9 bases between them. Germline lookup yields CDR1 SGHNT and CDR2 YYREEE (reference sequence). The CDR3 loop spans 14 amino acids. CDR3 sequence reads: CASSLDSNNNEQFF. The CDR3 coding sequence is TGTGCCAGCAGCTTGGACAGTAACAACAATGAGCAGTTCTTC.

This clone was seen more than once but under ten times. The chain carries TRBV6-2 or TRBV6-3 and TRBJ2-2, with 9 bases that match TRBD1. Germline V gene sequence: CDR1 MNHEY, CDR2 SVGEGT. The CDR3 has 18 residues. V trimming: 0 bases; J trimming: 4 bases; junction bases outside the gene matches: 9. As DNA, the CDR3 is TGTGCCAGCAGTTACTCGAGGACAGGGGAGTCGGGCACCGGGGAGCTGTTTTTT. This codes for CASSYSRTGESGTGELFF.

V is TRBV28 and J is TRBJ1-3, with D possibly being TRBD1 (5 bases). Trimming took off 3 bases at V and 4 bases at J, with 7 bases between the two ends. This CDR3 has 13 amino acids. Germline CDR1 reads MDHEN; CDR2 reads SYDVKM. The CDR3 sequence is CASSFGQGNTIYF. The CDR3 bases are TGTGCCAGCAGTTTTGGACAAGGAAACACCATATATTTT.